The TCR beta chain under discussion was sequenced for a study of shared clonotypes between healthy human individuals. Study summary: A couple of women and a few men aged 18 to 49 served as donors. Study results and limitations: Represented genetic and exposure-history diversity was restricted by having few donors.

Concerning this clone: Its antigen is still unknown.

V was clipped by 5 bases and J by 0 bases, with 11 bases between them. Germline assignment: CDR1 MNHEY and CDR2 SMNVEV (reference sequence). The CDR3 loop spans 15 amino acids. The assay was run at deep level. The genomic DNA of each subset was split evenly across several immunoSEQ plates. Sequenced by immunoSEQ multiplex PCR; TCRdb stores in-frame clones only, minus some. The table includes roughly 500,000 clones, 70% to 85% detected once. Specimen: PBMCs. The origin of this receptor is a middle-aged woman in good health. Some clones in this sample may be carry-over from other donors' samples. The J gene is TRBJ1-5, the V gene TRBV27; D possibly corresponds to TRBD1 (5 bases). The CDR3 sequence: CASSPGWGSNQPQHF. CDR3 DNA: TGTGCCAGCAGTCCAGGGTGGGGTAGCAATCAGCCCCAGCATTTT.